This is a list of T cell receptor beta chains from one sample in a study of monozygotic twins with inflammatory bowel disease. From the 5' RACE reads, TCRdb lists one entry per CDR3 protein and no DNA. The sample has 310,000 or so distinct CDR3 sequences. The specimen was blood. Source of these receptors: a human donor with ulcerative colitis or Crohn's disease, or a healthy co-twin of an affected twin (not recorded which). Both conserved end residues are part of each CDR3. Fields, in order: J gene, V gene, CDR3 protein.

J gene: TRBJ1-3
V gene: TRBV30
CDR3 protein: CAWSAMSTGNTIYF

J gene: TRBJ2-3
V gene: TRBV3-1
CDR3 protein: CASSLAGAGDTQYF

J gene: TRBJ2-5
V gene: TRBV3-1
CDR3 protein: CASSSRTSGDETQYF

J gene: TRBJ2-7
V gene: TRBV28
CDR3 protein: CASSFRQGGTYEQYF

J gene: TRBJ2-5
V gene: TRBV28
CDR3 protein: CATSGGRQTQYF

J gene: TRBJ2-3
V gene: TRBV15
CDR3 protein: CATARGGGRDTQYF

J gene: TRBJ2-2
V gene: TRBV19
CDR3 protein: CASSIGLAGEGGELFF

J gene: TRBJ2-1
V gene: TRBV20-1
CDR3 protein: CSARRDLSSYNEQFF

J gene: TRBJ2-1
V gene: TRBV12-3/TRBV12-4
CDR3 protein: CASSSTSGGSYNEQFF

J gene: TRBJ1-1
V gene: TRBV3-1
CDR3 protein: CASSQEGPRTEAFF

J gene: TRBJ2-1
V gene: TRBV7-9
CDR3 protein: CASSSGTGNTNEQFF

J gene: TRBJ2-1
V gene: TRBV6-5
CDR3 protein: CASSYPGQGYNEQFF

J gene: TRBJ1-4
V gene: TRBV6-5
CDR3 protein: CASSLIQGGVVEKLFF

J gene: TRBJ2-7
V gene: TRBV20-1
CDR3 protein: CSARDPMPLAGGSEQYF

J gene: TRBJ2-1
V gene: TRBV15
CDR3 protein: CATSNSGSSYNEQFF

J gene: TRBJ1-6
V gene: TRBV5-6
CDR3 protein: CASARQRTNSPLHF

J gene: TRBJ1-2
V gene: TRBV4-3
CDR3 protein: CASSQDPVTGYGYTF

J gene: TRBJ1-1
V gene: TRBV5-1
CDR3 protein: CASSLVSDTEAFF

J gene: TRBJ2-1
V gene: TRBV7-2
CDR3 protein: CASSPDWSEQFF

J gene: TRBJ2-2
V gene: TRBV5-1
CDR3 protein: CASSLPSGTDTGELFF

J gene: TRBJ1-2
V gene: TRBV10-1
CDR3 protein: CASSGTRDYGYTF

J gene: TRBJ1-5
V gene: TRBV12-3/TRBV12-4
CDR3 protein: CASSLQGLVGNQPQHF

J gene: TRBJ1-5
V gene: TRBV25-1
CDR3 protein: CASSARGDSNQPQHF

J gene: TRBJ1-5
V gene: TRBV30
CDR3 protein: CAWSGINQPQHF

J gene: TRBJ2-5
V gene: TRBV24-1
CDR3 protein: CATSDSRLVFKETQYF

J gene: TRBJ2-5
V gene: TRBV7-2
CDR3 protein: CASNTFRGLETQYF

J gene: TRBJ1-1
V gene: TRBV6-5
CDR3 protein: CASSYVPSLAADTEAFF

J gene: TRBJ2-3
V gene: TRBV29-1
CDR3 protein: CSVELLGGTDTQYF

J gene: TRBJ1-2
V gene: TRBV3-1
CDR3 protein: CASSQGDGHGYTF

J gene: TRBJ2-6
V gene: TRBV11-2
CDR3 protein: CASSQGASGANVLTF

J gene: TRBJ1-1
V gene: TRBV11-2
CDR3 protein: CASSELGVTTEAFF

J gene: TRBJ1-6
V gene: TRBV7-2
CDR3 protein: CASSPQTGVNSPLHF

J gene: TRBJ2-3
V gene: TRBV4-3
CDR3 protein: CASSHHSSGSSTDTQYF

J gene: TRBJ2-7
V gene: TRBV12-3/TRBV12-4
CDR3 protein: CASSLRGFVYEQYF

J gene: TRBJ1-2
V gene: TRBV5-5
CDR3 protein: CASSLAGAGGSGYTF

J gene: TRBJ1-2
V gene: TRBV5-1
CDR3 protein: CASSFDVNYGYTF

J gene: TRBJ2-1
V gene: TRBV29-1
CDR3 protein: CSVGSHGSLGNEQFF

J gene: TRBJ1-1
V gene: TRBV19
CDR3 protein: CASSFNMNTEAFF

J gene: TRBJ2-1
V gene: TRBV5-1
CDR3 protein: CASSERLAGYNEQFF

J gene: TRBJ2-7
V gene: TRBV4-1
CDR3 protein: CASSQKQGAASFYEQYF

J gene: TRBJ1-6
V gene: TRBV12-3/TRBV12-4
CDR3 protein: CASSSRRTVDSPLHF

J gene: TRBJ2-5
V gene: TRBV7-9
CDR3 protein: CASSPGVAVPETQYF

J gene: TRBJ1-1
V gene: TRBV10-2
CDR3 protein: CASTSGAMNTEAFF

J gene: TRBJ2-1
V gene: TRBV5-4
CDR3 protein: CASSLRLSYNEQFF

J gene: TRBJ1-3
V gene: TRBV3-1
CDR3 protein: CASSFSPTSGNTIYF

J gene: TRBJ2-1
V gene: TRBV20-1
CDR3 protein: CSARDEIADGEQFF

J gene: TRBJ1-5
V gene: TRBV27
CDR3 protein: CASSPQGRGSNQPQHF

J gene: TRBJ2-7
V gene: TRBV5-1
CDR3 protein: CASSPTLGGEQYF

J gene: TRBJ1-5
V gene: TRBV20-1
CDR3 protein: CSARRVGEVRGQPQHF

J gene: TRBJ2-7
V gene: TRBV4-1
CDR3 protein: CASSQDRASSYEQYF

J gene: TRBJ1-3
V gene: TRBV7-2
CDR3 protein: CASSPGWGVGNTIYF